This TCR beta chain was sequenced in a study of blood T cell repertoires in COVID-19 (dated by TCRdb to about 2020). With respect to the entire study: The collaborator samples originated in the United States, Italy and Spain and spanned the acute and convalescent phases of COVID-19. Subjects who had been exposed to COVID-19, were actively infected with it, or had recovered from it provided the deeply sampled blood TCRbeta repertoires that made up the dataset. The material from the prospective study consisted of cDNA or gDNA derived from T cells, B-cell-depleted T cells, or PBMCs. The repertoires were released in a freely available public database meant as a resource for research on the immune response to SARS-CoV-2. Nearly every sample came with metadata listing a de-identified subject ID, COVID-19 status, age in years and sex. Where available, HLA class I and class II types were taken from metadata supplied by the sample provider and were not determined by assay-based typing. Samples were obtained from the ongoing ImmuneRACE study (first 160 participants) and from over 1,000 subjects provided by 6 global collaborators.

One collaborating source in Seattle enrolled patients while the patients were actively infected and followed the patients over time throughout the course of disease. Whole blood was collected in K2EDTA tubes by collaborating institutions according to the institutions' own protocols. For TCRbeta analysis, collaborators shipped samples in one of three forms: frozen whole blood, isolated PBMCs, or DNA extracted from either of those sample types. Comments on this clone: Its antigen remains undetermined. Per-nucleotide qualities are absent, and no much larger clonotype sits a single base away.

Beyond this particular receptor, the publication reports: The amount of clinical and demographic metadata varied by source and participant and was provided uncurated.

TCRbeta CDR3 regions were amplified from genomic DNA using the immunoSEQ Assay, a bias-controlled multiplex PCR. As for the original processing: Within the assay, amplification of reference gene primers was used to estimate how many nucleated cells each sample contained. Sequence reads were collapsed and filtered to measure the absolute abundance of every unique TCRbeta CDR3 rearrangement. For each sample, productive Simpson clonality was calculated as the square root of Simpson's diversity index across productive rearrangements. Not all clones reach the TCRdb copy of this immuneACCESS table, which keeps in-frame sequences only. Checked studies attribute under half of the gap to unresolved V genes and leave the rest unexplained. V and J calls and clone size come straight from that table; D and trimming were deduced from the DNA. Recorded for this sample are 300,000 to 350,000 clones; about 87% of them occurred a single time. The ten top clones hold about 6% of the sample.

V loses 3 bases of germline sequence and J loses 4 bases, and the interval between the two ends is 13 bases. From the germline V gene (reference sequence), CDR1 is GTSNPN and CDR2 is SVGIG. From the cysteine up to the phenylalanine, the CDR3 has a length of 14 residues. The entry retains the CDR3 DNA only, 42 bases that are in frame from base 1. The source is a woman in her 50s with COVID-19, enrolled during active disease. The V and J genes are TRBV30 and TRBJ2-1; TRBD2 is a possible D gene, resting on 6 matching bases. Material: peripheral blood. The nucleotide sequence is TGTGCCTGGAGCACGGGAGCGGGTTACAATGAGCAGTTCTTC. It translates as CAWSTGAGYNEQFF. This CDR3, with the reference TRBV30 and TRBJ2-1 proteins standing in past its ends, gives the full variable domain SQTIHQWPATLVQPVGSPLSLECTVEGTSNPNLYWYRQAAGRGLQLLFYSVGIGQISSEVPQNLSASRPQDRQFILSSKKLLLSDSGFYLCAWSTGAGYNEQFFGPGTRLTVL.